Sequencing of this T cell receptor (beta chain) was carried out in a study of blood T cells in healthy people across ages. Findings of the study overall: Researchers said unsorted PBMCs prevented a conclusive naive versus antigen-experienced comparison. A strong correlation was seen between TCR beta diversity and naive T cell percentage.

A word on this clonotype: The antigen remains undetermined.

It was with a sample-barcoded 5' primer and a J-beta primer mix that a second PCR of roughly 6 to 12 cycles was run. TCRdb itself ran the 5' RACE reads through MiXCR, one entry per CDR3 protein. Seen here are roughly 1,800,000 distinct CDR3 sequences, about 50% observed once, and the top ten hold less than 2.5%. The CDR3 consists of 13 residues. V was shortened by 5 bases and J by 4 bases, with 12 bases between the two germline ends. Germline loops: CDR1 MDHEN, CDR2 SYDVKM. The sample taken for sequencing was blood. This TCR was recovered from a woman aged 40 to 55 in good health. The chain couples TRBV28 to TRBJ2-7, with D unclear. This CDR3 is CASSVLAKYEQYF. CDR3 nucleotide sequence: TGTGCCAGCAGTGTATTGGCCAAATACGAGCAGTACTTC.